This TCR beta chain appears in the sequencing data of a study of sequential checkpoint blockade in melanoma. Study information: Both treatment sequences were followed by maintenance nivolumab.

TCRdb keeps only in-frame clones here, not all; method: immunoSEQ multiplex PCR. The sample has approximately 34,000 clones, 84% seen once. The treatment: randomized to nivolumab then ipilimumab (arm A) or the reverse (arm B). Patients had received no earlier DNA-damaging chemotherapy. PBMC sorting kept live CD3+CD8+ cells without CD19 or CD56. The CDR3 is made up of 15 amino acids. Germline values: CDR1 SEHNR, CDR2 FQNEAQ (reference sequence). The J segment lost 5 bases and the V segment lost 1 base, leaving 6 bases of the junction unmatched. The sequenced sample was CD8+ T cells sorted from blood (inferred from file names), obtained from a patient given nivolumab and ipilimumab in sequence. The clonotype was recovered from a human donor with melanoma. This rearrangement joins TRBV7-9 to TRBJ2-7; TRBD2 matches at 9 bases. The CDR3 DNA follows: TGTGCCAGCAGCTTAGTCGCTAGCGGGATAAACGAGCAGTACTTC. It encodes CASSLVASGINEQYF.